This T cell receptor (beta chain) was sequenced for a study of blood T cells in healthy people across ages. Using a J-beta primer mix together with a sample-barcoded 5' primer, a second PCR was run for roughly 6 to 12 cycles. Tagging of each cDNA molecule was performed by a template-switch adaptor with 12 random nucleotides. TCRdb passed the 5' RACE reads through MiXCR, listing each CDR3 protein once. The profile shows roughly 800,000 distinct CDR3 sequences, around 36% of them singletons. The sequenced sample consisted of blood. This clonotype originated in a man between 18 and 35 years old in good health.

The CDR3 reads CASSIPRGQETQYF. In DNA form, the CDR3 reads TGTGCCAGCAGCATCCCAAGGGGGCAAGAGACCCAGTACTTC. This chain joins TRBV7-9 and TRBJ2-5; TRBD1 might be the D (6 bases). CDR3 size: 14 residues. Germline V gene sequence: CDR1 SEHNR, CDR2 FQNEAQ (reference sequence). The V end lost 5 bases, the J end lost 2 bases, and 12 bases lay between the germline ends.